Below are 19 T cell receptor beta chains sequenced from a single sample in a study of CD8 T cells in Susac syndrome. RNA was extracted with the RNeasy kit, and a quantity of about 0.45 to 1 ug was reverse transcribed using random hexamers. TCRdb processed the immunoSEQ multiplex PCR reads anew with MiXCR; each CDR3 protein has one entry. The sample has around 230,000 distinct CDR3 sequences, about 95% seen once. Sequencing used CD4+ T cells from PBMCs. The receptors here all came from a human donor with multiple sclerosis.

This clonotype was recorded once. The chain carries TRBV2 and TRBJ2-7, with unresolved D. Germline V gene sequence: CDR1 SNHLY, CDR2 FYNNEI. The CDR3 runs 13 residues. V lost 3 bases and J lost 5, with 11 bases in between. CDR3: CASSEGLGHEQYF. As DNA, the CDR3 is TGTGCCAGCAGTGAGGGCCTAGGACACGAGCAGTACTTC.

CDR3 coding DNA: TGTGCCAGCAGCTTGGATCCGGACACTGAAGCTTTCTTT. Its translation: CASSLDPDTEAFF. The chain employs TRBV5-4 and TRBJ1-1; D remains ambiguous. In germline, CDR1 is SGHNT, CDR2 YYREEE (reference sequence). The CDR3 runs to 13 residues. V lost 0 bases and J 3 bases, leaving 6 bases between the germline ends. The complete variable domain, with remaining parts taken from reference TRBV5-4 and TRBJ1-1, reads ETGVTQSPTHLIKTRGQQVTLRCSSQSGHNTVSWYQQALGQGPQFIFQYYREEENGRGNFPPRFSGLQFPNYSSELNVNALELDDSALYLCASSLDPDTEAFFGQGTRLTVV.

The rearrangement joins TRBV29-1 to TRBJ2-4; D unresolved. Germline assignment: CDR1 SQVTM and CDR2 ANQGSEA. The CDR3 spans 13 residues. Trimming left V 3 bases short and J 0 bases short, with 6 bases between. CDR3 coding DNA: TGCAGCGTTGAGAGGCTAGCCAAAAACATTCAGTACTTC. Its protein product is CSVERLAKNIQYF.

V gene TRBV4-1 combines with J gene TRBJ2-2; 9 positions agree with TRBD1. Germline V lookup: CDR1 MGHRA, CDR2 YSYEKL. CDR3 length: 14 residues. V trimming: 7 bases; J trimming: 5 bases; junction bases outside the gene matches: 5. The CDR3 sequence: CASKTGGRTGELFF. CDR3 bases: TGCGCCAGCAAGACAGGGGGTCGAACCGGGGAGCTGTTTTTT.

The V call is TRBV6-5, the J call TRBJ2-7; 12 bases match TRBD2. The CDR3 loop spans 16 amino acids. V dropped 0 bases and J dropped 5; count of bases not matched to a gene: 5. Germline V gives CDR1 MNHEY, CDR2 SVGAGI. CDR3 sequence reads: CASSYSASGRVNEQYF. The CDR3 region has the DNA TGTGCCAGCAGTTACTCGGCTAGCGGGAGGGTCAACGAGCAGTACTTC.

V gene TRBV6-5 combines with J gene TRBJ2-7, with D perhaps TRBD2 (6 bases). The CDR3 length is 13 residues. The V gene lost 9 bases and the J gene lost 3 bases, with 15 bases spanning the gap. Germline assignment: CDR1 MNHEY and CDR2 SVGAGI. This chain's CDR3 is CASSPGVGYEQYF. Written as DNA, the CDR3 is TGTGCCAGTTCTCCGGGAGTCGGCTACGAGCAGTACTTC.

This clonotype was observed once. The chain uses TRBV7-2 and TRBJ1-5; D is ambiguous. With 3 bases removed from V and 5 bases from J, the gap between germline ends came to 8 bases. This CDR3 comprises 13 residues. The germline gives CDR1 SGHTA, CDR2 FQGNSA. For the CDR3, the DNA is TGTGCCAGCAGCTTGGCAGCCCATCAGCCCCAGCATTTT. Translation: CASSLAAHQPQHF.

CDR3 in DNA: TGTGCCTGCAGGGGGAGTATCGGTGAAAAACTGTTTTTT. Translation: CACRGSIGEKLFF. V gene TRBV30 combines with J gene TRBJ1-4, with 7 bases aligning to TRBD1. This CDR3 comprises 13 residues. J gave up 7 bases and V 6 bases, and 8 bases lay outside the gene matches. Germline-derived CDR1 and CDR2 are GTSNPN and SVGIG (reference sequence).

The CDR3 spells CASSPLPQFAFF. The CDR3 DNA follows: TGTGCCAGCTCACCCCTGCCACAGTTCGCTTTCTTT. V gene TRBV18 combines with J gene TRBJ1-1; D is unclear. Germline CDR1 is KGHSH and CDR2 is LQKENI. Trimming cost V 3 bases and J 11 bases, with 13 bases left between them. This CDR3 spans 12 amino acids.

The J gene is TRBJ2-1, the V gene TRBV24-1, with a tentative D call TRBD2 (6 bases). Deletions cut 3 bases from V and 7 bases from J, with 15 bases between. The CDR3 sequence is 15 residues long. CDR1 is KGHDR, CDR2 SFDVKD, per germline. CDR3 sequence (DNA): TGTGCCACCAGTGATCCTCGGGGGAAGTGGAATGAGCAGTTCTTC. Amino acid sequence: CATSDPRGKWNEQFF.

The rearrangement uses TRBV7-2 and TRBJ1-1; D is undetermined. Germline V gene sequence: CDR1 SGHTA, CDR2 FQGNSA. This CDR3 is 15 amino acids long. The V end was cut by 0 bases, the J end by 11 bases, with 19 bases between. CDR3 bases: TGTGCCAGCAGCTTAGCCTTGCAGGCGACGAGTAGGGCTTTCTTT. This codes for CASSLALQATSRAFF.

V is TRBV5-1 and J is TRBJ2-7; TRBD1 matches at 7 bases. Germline assignment: CDR1 SGHRS and CDR2 YFSETQ. The CDR3 totals 14 residues. With 0 bases clipped from V and 7 bases from J, the junction kept 7 bases outside the gene matches. The CDR3 DNA follows: TGCGCCAGCAGCTTGGACAGGGGTCCGGAGGAGCAGTACTTC. It is translated as CASSLDRGPEEQYF.

This clonotype came up a few times. This sequence joins TRBV6-1 and TRBJ2-7; TRBD2 matches at 9 bases. CDR3 size: 13 residues. Germline V lookup: CDR1 MNHNS, CDR2 SASEGT. Trimming cost V 6 bases and J 2 bases; bases outside gene matches: 2. CDR3 sequence (DNA): TGTGCCAGCAGAAAGCGGGAGGCCTACGAGCAGTACTTC. This translates into CASRKREAYEQYF.

The rearrangement uses TRBV5-1 and TRBJ1-1; tentatively, D is TRBD1 (5 bases). V shed 0 bases and J shed 1 base, with 10 bases lying between them. From germline, CDR1 is SGHRS and CDR2 YFSETQ. This CDR3 contains 15 residues. The DNA of the CDR3 is TGCGCCAGCAGCTTGGATCTGGGGGGGAACACTGAAGCTTTCTTT. Protein: CASSLDLGGNTEAFF.

The chain couples TRBV29-1 to TRBJ2-3; D remains ambiguous. Germline lookup yields CDR1 SQVTM and CDR2 ANQGSEA. CDR3 length equals 10 residues. The CDR3 DNA follows: TGCAGTGCCTTCACAGATACGCAGTATTTT. Translating it yields CSAFTDTQYF.

The V and J genes are TRBV7-6 and TRBJ2-5; 14 bases fit TRBD2. The CDR3 sequence is 15 residues long. V gave up 3 bases and J gave up 5 bases; unmatched junction bases: 2. Germline lookup yields CDR1 SGHVS and CDR2 FNYEAQ. The DNA of the CDR3 is TGTGCCAGCAGCTTGGGACTAGCGGGGGTTGAGACCCAGTACTTC. Translated, it gives CASSLGLAGVETQYF.

The chain joins TRBV18 to TRBJ1-5; D is undetermined. CDR3 length: 14 residues. V was pared by 2 bases and J by 5 bases, with 10 bases between. Looked up from germline, CDR1 is KGHSH and CDR2 is LQKENI. The DNA for the CDR3 is TGTGCCAGCTCACCATGGGGAGACCATCAGCCCCAGCATTTT. Amino acid sequence: CASSPWGDHQPQHF.

J is TRBJ2-5 and V is TRBV20-1, with TRBD1 matching 7 bases. The ends lost 6 bases at V and 9 bases at J; junction bases unmatched: 10. Looked up from germline, CDR1 is DFQATT and CDR2 is SNEGSKA (reference sequence). The CDR3 spans 12 residues. CDR3 in amino acids: CSADRVGHPQYF. Written as DNA, the CDR3 is TGCAGTGCCGACAGGGTTGGTCATCCCCAGTACTTC.

The V gene is TRBV15, the J gene TRBJ1-4; D gene uncertain. Trimming took 2 bases from V and 10 from J, leaving 23 bases between them. The CDR3 is 17 amino acids. CDR1 and CDR2 from the germline V gene are LNHNV and YYDKDF (reference sequence). Here the CDR3 DNA reads TGTGCCACCAGCAGATCCAGCTTGGGCGTTTTGACGGGAAAACTGTTTTTT. Its translation: CATSRSSLGVLTGKLFF. The full variable domain, rest sourced from reference TRBV15 and TRBJ1-4, is DAMVIQNPRYQVTQFGKPVTLSCSQTLNHNVMYWYQQKSSQAPKLLFHYYDKDFNNEADTPDNFQSRRPNTSFCFLDIRSPGLGDTAMYLCATSRSSLGVLTGKLFFGSGTQLSVL.